This is a list of T cell receptor beta chains from one sample in a study of blood T cell repertoires in COVID-19. The table came from immunoSEQ multiplex PCR; TCRdb's copy has only in-frame clones and leaves some out. The table shows 200,000 to 250,000 clones, with approximately 90% occurring only once. The sequencing sample was made of PBMCs or T cells enriched from blood (not recorded which). The origin of the receptors is a man aged 18-30 years with acute COVID-19. The CDR3 runs from the conserved cysteine through the conserved F or W. The order of the fields is J gene, D gene, V gene, clone size, CDR3 protein, CDR3 DNA. The D gene is left open where the match is weak. The listing skips clone size in some rows; elsewhere it reads once, few, many or a size class.

J: TRBJ1-1
D: .
V: TRBV2
size: .
CDR3: CASKYGVVSAGYTEAFF
DNA: TGTGCCAGCAAATATGGTGTAGTTTCCGCAGGGTACACTGAAGCTTTCTTT

J: TRBJ2-7
D: TRBD1
V: TRBV27
size: .
CDR3: CASSLGTASYEQYF
DNA: TGTGCCAGCAGTTTAGGGACAGCATCCTACGAGCAGTACTTC

J: TRBJ2-5
D: .
V: TRBV7-9
size: .
CDR3: CASGQLQETQYF
DNA: TGTGCCAGCGGGCAATTGCAAGAGACCCAGTACTTC

J: TRBJ2-3
D: TRBD1
V: TRBV19
size: .
CDR3: CASSMRTGRTDTQYF
DNA: TGTGCCAGTAGTATGCGGACAGGTCGGACAGATACGCAGTATTTT

J: TRBJ2-2
D: .
V: TRBV28
size: .
CDR3: CASSLGAEGPRELFF
DNA: TGTGCCAGCAGTTTGGGTGCGGAGGGGCCCCGGGAGCTGTTTTTT

J: TRBJ1-1
D: .
V: TRBV29-1
size: .
CDR3: CSVEGESPEAFF
DNA: TGCAGCGTTGAAGGAGAAAGCCCTGAAGCTTTCTTT

J: TRBJ2-1
D: TRBD2
V: TRBV3-1/TRBV3-2
size: once
CDR3: CASSRGLAGVGVEQFF
DNA: TGTGCCAGCAGCCGAGGACTAGCGGGAGTGGGAGTTGAGCAGTTCTTC

J: TRBJ2-7
D: .
V: TRBV19
size: .
CDR3: CASSPPGTSYEQYF
DNA: TGTGCCAGTAGCCCCCCGGGAACCTCCTACGAGCAGTACTTC

J: TRBJ2-1
D: .
V: TRBV28
size: .
CDR3: CASSPPGREQINEQFF
DNA: TGTGCCAGCAGTCCTCCGGGACGGGAGCAGATCAATGAGCAGTTCTTC

J: TRBJ1-2
D: TRBD1
V: TRBV6-4
size: few
CDR3: CASISERDRANYGYTF
DNA: TGTGCCAGCATTTCGGAAAGGGACAGGGCTAACTATGGCTACACCTTC

J: TRBJ1-1
D: .
V: TRBV2
size: .
CDR3: CASRPGQQRAFF
DNA: TGTGCCAGCAGACCTGGACAGCAGAGGGCTTTCTTT

J: TRBJ2-2
D: .
V: TRBV7-9
size: once
CDR3: CASSRGNANTGELFF
DNA: TGTGCCAGCAGCCGGGGAAACGCGAACACCGGGGAGCTGTTTTTT

J: TRBJ2-1
D: TRBD2
V: TRBV4-3
size: .
CDR3: CASSQGLAGVPHSYNEQFF
DNA: TGCGCCAGCAGCCAAGGACTAGCGGGAGTACCACATTCCTACAATGAGCAGTTCTTC

J: TRBJ1-1
D: .
V: TRBV3-1/TRBV3-2
size: .
CDR3: CASSPRDLGNTEAFF
DNA: TGTGCCAGCAGTCCGCGGGACCTGGGGAACACTGAAGCTTTCTTT

J: TRBJ1-2
D: TRBD1
V: TRBV19
size: .
CDR3: CASSEPRDRFYGYTF
DNA: TGTGCCAGCAGCGAACCCCGGGACAGGTTCTATGGCTACACCTTC

J: TRBJ2-1
D: TRBD2
V: TRBV11-3
size: .
CDR3: CASSPYLAGADNEQFF
DNA: TGTGCCAGCAGCCCATACCTAGCGGGAGCCGACAATGAGCAGTTCTTC

J: TRBJ1-4
D: .
V: TRBV21-1
size: .
CDR3: CASSSTGMGEKLFF
DNA: TGTGCCAGCAGTTCAACAGGGATGGGAGAAAAACTGTTTTTT

J: TRBJ2-6
D: .
V: TRBV27
size: .
CDR3: CASSPGAGANVLTF
DNA: TGTGCCAGCTCCCCGGGGGCTGGGGCCAACGTCCTGACTTTC

J: TRBJ1-1
D: TRBD1
V: TRBV6-5
size: .
CDR3: CASRDRDVSTEAFF
DNA: TGTGCCAGCAGAGACAGGGACGTGAGCACTGAAGCTTTCTTT

J: TRBJ2-3
D: .
V: TRBV5-6
size: .
CDR3: CASRKGVIGTDTQYF
DNA: TGTGCCAGCAGAAAGGGGGTGATTGGCACAGATACGCAGTATTTT

J: TRBJ2-2
D: .
V: TRBV11-1
size: .
CDR3: CASSLPGNTGELFF
DNA: TGTGCCAGCAGCCTCCCAGGAAACACCGGGGAGCTGTTTTTT

J: TRBJ1-2
D: .
V: TRBV28
size: .
CDR3: CASETGGPYGYTF
DNA: TGTGCCAGCGAGACGGGAGGGCCCTATGGCTACACCTTC

J: TRBJ1-1
D: .
V: TRBV12-3/TRBV12-4
size: few
CDR3: CASSRSRGTEAFF
DNA: TGTGCCAGCAGCAGGTCACGGGGCACTGAAGCTTTCTTT

J: TRBJ2-7
D: .
V: TRBV18
size: .
CDR3: CASSRSHPDCEQYF
DNA: TGTGCCAGCTCCCGCTCCCACCCGGACTGCGAGCAGTACTTC

J: TRBJ1-1
D: .
V: TRBV28
size: .
CDR3: CASSPNSGRTEAFF
DNA: TGTGCCAGCAGTCCGAATAGTGGGAGGACTGAAGCTTTCTTT

J: TRBJ1-5
D: .
V: TRBV19
size: .
CDR3: CASSMEAFNQPQHF
DNA: TGTGCCAGTAGTATGGAGGCGTTCAATCAGCCCCAGCATTTT

J: TRBJ1-1
D: .
V: TRBV19
size: .
CDR3: CASSDQGSNTEAFF
DNA: TGTGCCAGTAGTGATCAGGGGTCTAACACTGAAGCTTTCTTT

J: TRBJ1-2
D: TRBD1
V: TRBV30
size: .
CDR3: CAWSTGGLEGYTF
DNA: TGTGCCTGGAGTACAGGGGGCTTGGAGGGCTACACCTTC

J: TRBJ2-7
D: TRBD1
V: TRBV6-5
size: .
CDR3: CASSYTGQLSYEQYF
DNA: TGTGCCAGCAGTTACACGGGACAGCTCTCCTACGAGCAGTACTTC

J: TRBJ2-7
D: .
V: TRBV6-5
size: .
CDR3: CASSYSGGVSYEQYF
DNA: TGTGCCAGCAGTTACTCGGGCGGGGTCTCCTACGAGCAGTACTTC

J: TRBJ2-1
D: .
V: TRBV18
size: .
CDR3: CASSPKKYNEQFF
DNA: TGTGCCAGCTCACCTAAAAAATACAATGAGCAGTTCTTC

J: TRBJ2-1
D: TRBD1
V: TRBV28
size: .
CDR3: CASSSYRGRRHNEQFF
DNA: TGTGCCAGCAGTTCGTACAGGGGGCGCAGGCACAATGAGCAGTTCTTC

J: TRBJ2-7
D: .
V: TRBV12-3/TRBV12-4
size: .
CDR3: CASSGPGSYEQYF
DNA: TGTGCCAGCAGTGGGCCCGGCTCCTACGAGCAGTACTTC